One TCR beta chain is described in this entry. The antigen is unknown. Sequencing used cDNA as its template, made by extracting RNA and reverse transcribing it. Data came from immunoSEQ multiplex PCR; TCRdb stores just in-frame clones and leaves some out. The table has 100,000 to 150,000 clones, approximately 57% seen once; the top ten hold 5.7%. These data originate in a study of CD8+ T cells in alopecia areata. As for the study in general: Treated patients were dosed with oral tofacitinib, taking 5 to 10 mg twice daily. For treated patients, severity scores reflected the percentage of scalp area affected. Findings of the study overall: With just one nonresponder, it is still uncertain whether baseline CD8+ expansion relates to response.

This CDR3 has 14 residues. Trimming at V came to 2 bases and at J to 4 bases, leaving 3 bases not matched to a gene. Germline lookup yields CDR1 MNHNS and CDR2 SASEGT. As to treatment: oral pan-JAK inhibitor, 5-10 mg twice daily. V and J are TRBV6-1 and TRBJ1-2; 8 bases fit TRBD1. The source was CD4+ T cells sorted from blood, collected at week 4, from a patient treated with tofacitinib. The origin of this receptor is a human donor with alopecia areata. In nucleotides, the CDR3 is TGTGCCAGCAGTGAAACCGGACAGGGCTATGGCTACACCTTC. Protein product: CASSETGQGYGYTF.